The next 3 T cell receptor beta chains were all read from a single sample in a study of siplizumab effects on memory and regulatory T cells. TCRdb's copy holds only in-frame clones and misses some; the assay was immunoSEQ multiplex PCR. The profile shows about 110,000 clones, about 91% of them singletons. Material for sequencing was Tregs sorted from blood. The receptor set was obtained from a human donor in good health.

V usage is TRBV12-1 and J usage is TRBJ2-7; TRBD2 is the table's D call and was not checked against the DNA. TRBV12-1 is marked as a pseudogene. The CDR3 contains 16 residues. The CDR3 DNA is TGTGCCAGCAGCTTTGAGGCCAGCGGAGGGGCCTACGAGCAGTACTTC. This sequence encodes CASSFEASGGAYEQYF.

The chain recombines TRBV10-3 with TRBJ2-7, with 9 positions matching TRBD2. This CDR3 has 15 residues. J gave up 3 bases and V 6 bases, and 9 bases lay outside the gene matches. Per germline, CDR1 ENHRY and CDR2 SYGVKD. CDR3 sequence reads: CAISKIAGANYEQYF. The CDR3, as DNA: TGTGCCATCAGCAAGATAGCGGGGGCGAACTACGAGCAGTACTTC.

V and J are TRBV7-2 and TRBJ2-2; the D is unclear. Trimming took 5 bases from V and 6 from J, leaving 10 bases between them. CDR3 size: 13 residues. Germline lookup yields CDR1 SGHTA and CDR2 FQGNSA. The DNA of the CDR3 is TGTGCCAGCAGCCGGCCCGCCGCCGGGGAGCTGTTTTTT. Translating gives CASSRPAAGELFF.